A selection of T cell receptor beta chains follows, all from one sample in a study of cytomegalovirus exposure and HLA in healthy donors. Clones were read by immunoSEQ multiplex PCR, and TCRdb kept only the in-frame ones, dropping some. The record lists under 35,000 clones, of which the ten most abundant hold approximately 0.69%. Source material: PBMCs. The receptors shown here come from a man aged 30 to 45 in good health and CMV-seronegative. CDR3s include the opening cysteine and the closing phenylalanine or tryptophan. Fields, in order: D gene, J gene, V gene, CDR3 DNA, CDR3 protein. A D gene is named only where the DNA matches it firmly.

D: TRBD2; J: TRBJ2-1; V: TRBV6-1; DNA: TGTGCCAGCAGTGAAGTAACATGGGGGGGGACTTACAATGAGCAGTTCTTC; CDR3: CASSEVTWGGTYNEQFF
D: .; J: TRBJ2-3; V: TRBV27; DNA: TGTGCCAGCAGTCCCGGGGGAGTAACAGATACGCAGTATTTT; CDR3: CASSPGGVTDTQYF
D: .; J: TRBJ2-7; V: TRBV20-1; DNA: TGCAGTGCTAGAGCAGCGGGCGAGCAGTACTTC; CDR3: CSARAAGEQYF
D: .; J: TRBJ2-7; V: TRBV29-1; DNA: TGCAGCGTTGAAGATGACAGGGAGCAGTACTTC; CDR3: CSVEDDREQYF
D: .; J: TRBJ2-1; V: TRBV6-4; DNA: TGTGCCAGCAGTGAAGAGGGGAGTACAGGGCACAATGAGCAGTTCTTC; CDR3: CASSEEGSTGHNEQFF
D: TRBD1; J: TRBJ1-2; V: TRBV6-1; DNA: TGTGCCAGCATGCGGGACAGGGTTGGTGGCTACACCTTC; CDR3: CASMRDRVGGYTF
D: TRBD1; J: TRBJ2-7; V: TRBV9; DNA: TGTGCCAGCAGCGTGGGACAGGGTAACGAGCAGTACTTC; CDR3: CASSVGQGNEQYF
D: .; J: TRBJ2-2; V: TRBV7-2; DNA: TGTGCCAGCAGCACTCCGGCAGGGGTTGGGCGGCCCGGGGAGCTGTTTTTT; CDR3: CASSTPAGVGRPGELFF
D: TRBD2; J: TRBJ2-3; V: TRBV4-2; DNA: TGTGCCAGCAGCCAAGTTCGAACTAGCGGGAGCACCTTCCCAGATACGCAGTATTTT; CDR3: CASSQVRTSGSTFPDTQYF
D: .; J: TRBJ2-2; V: TRBV6-1; DNA: TGTGCCAGCATTGAAGGGACAACGAAAATTACCGGGGAGCTGTTTTTT; CDR3: CASIEGTTKITGELFF
D: TRBD2; J: TRBJ2-7; V: TRBV7-2; DNA: TGTGCCAGCAGCTTAGGTTTGACTAGCGGATCCGAGCAGTACTTC; CDR3: CASSLGLTSGSEQYF
D: TRBD2; J: TRBJ2-2; V: TRBV4-3; DNA: TGCGCCAGCAGCCAAGAGGAAGCTAGCGGGGGTTACGCGAACACCGGGGAGCTGTTTTTT; CDR3: CASSQEEASGGYANTGELFF
D: TRBD2; J: TRBJ2-7; V: TRBV4-2; DNA: TGTGCCAGCAGCCAATTCGCCCCGGGGGGACCTAGCGGGGTCTACGAGCAGTACTTC; CDR3: CASSQFAPGGPSGVYEQYF
D: .; J: TRBJ1-1; V: TRBV18; DNA: TGTGCCAGCTCACCCGTAACAGCAAAAAACACTGAAGCTTTCTTT; CDR3: CASSPVTAKNTEAFF
D: .; J: TRBJ2-1; V: TRBV27; DNA: TGTGCCAGCAGTTTATTGCGGAGGGCCTACAATGAGCAGTTCTTC; CDR3: CASSLLRRAYNEQFF
D: TRBD1; J: TRBJ1-1; V: TRBV28; DNA: TGTGCCAGCAGATACCGGGACAGGGTGAACACTGAAGCTTTCTTT; CDR3: CASRYRDRVNTEAFF
D: TRBD1; J: TRBJ1-2; V: TRBV2; DNA: TGTGCCAGCAGTGCGACAGGGGGCACGTTACAGTATGGCTACACCTTC; CDR3: CASSATGGTLQYGYTF
D: .; J: TRBJ2-5; V: TRBV4-1; DNA: TGCGCCAGCAGCCAAGACACAGAAGAGACCCAGTACTTC; CDR3: CASSQDTEETQYF
D: .; J: TRBJ1-6; V: TRBV6-5; DNA: TGTGCCAGCAATGAGAGGGTGAGTTCACCCCTCCACTTT; CDR3: CASNERVSSPLHF
D: .; J: TRBJ2-7; V: TRBV27; DNA: TGTGCCAGCAGTTTAGTATGGCCAAAATCCTACGAGCAGTACTTC; CDR3: CASSLVWPKSYEQYF
D: .; J: TRBJ1-1; V: TRBV10-3; DNA: TGTGCCATCCAGCGGGCATCAAACACTGAAGCTTTCTTT; CDR3: CAIQRASNTEAFF
D: .; J: TRBJ2-5; V: TRBV18; DNA: TGTGCCAGCTCACCGGGGAGCCAAGAGACCCAGTACTTC; CDR3: CASSPGSQETQYF
D: TRBD1; J: TRBJ1-2; V: TRBV5-4; DNA: TGTGCCAGCAGCTCCCGACAGGGGCATGGCTACACCTTC; CDR3: CASSSRQGHGYTF
D: .; J: TRBJ2-6; V: TRBV19; DNA: TGTGCCAGTAGTATAGGGCTAGCGACGACTGGGGCCAACGTCCTGACTTTC; CDR3: CASSIGLATTGANVLTF
D: TRBD2; J: TRBJ2-7; V: TRBV11-3; DNA: TGTGCCAGCAGCTCCCGCGGGGGGTCGACCTACGAGCAGTACTTC; CDR3: CASSSRGGSTYEQYF
D: TRBD2; J: TRBJ2-1; V: TRBV6-1; DNA: TGTGCCAGCACCCATTCTAGCGGCTCCTACAATGAGCAGTTCTTC; CDR3: CASTHSSGSYNEQFF
D: TRBD2; J: TRBJ2-1; V: TRBV14; DNA: TGTGCCAGCGGTAGCGGGAGCTCCTACAATGAGCAGTTCTTC; CDR3: CASGSGSSYNEQFF
D: .; J: TRBJ2-1; V: TRBV11-3; DNA: TGTGCCAGCAGCTTAGATTACCAGGGGCAGTTCTTC; CDR3: CASSLDYQGQFF
D: .; J: TRBJ1-1; V: TRBV7-2; DNA: TGTGCCAGTTCGAACTCTGGACAGAACACTGAAGCTTTCTTT; CDR3: CASSNSGQNTEAFF
D: .; J: TRBJ1-1; V: TRBV29-1; DNA: TGCAGCGTTGAGGCCACGATGAACACTGAAGCTTTCTTT; CDR3: CSVEATMNTEAFF
D: .; J: TRBJ2-3; V: TRBV29-1; DNA: TGCAGCGTTGAACGACTGACTAGAGTGGCAGATACGCAGTATTTT; CDR3: CSVERLTRVADTQYF
D: .; J: TRBJ1-2; V: TRBV4-3; DNA: TGCGCCAGCAGCCGGGAGGACGGGGGATTCTATGGCTACACCTTC; CDR3: CASSREDGGFYGYTF
D: TRBD1; J: TRBJ2-7; V: TRBV27; DNA: TGTGCCAGCAGCGAAGGACAGGGGGCTCTTTTGGTCGAGCAGTACTTC; CDR3: CASSEGQGALLVEQYF
D: .; J: TRBJ2-7; V: TRBV19; DNA: TGTGCCAGTAGTATAGGTGGGGGCTATTATCCGTACGAGCAGTACTTC; CDR3: CASSIGGGYYPYEQYF
D: TRBD1; J: TRBJ1-1; V: TRBV18; DNA: TGTGCCAGCTCACCGCCAGGACAGGGAGGATTCACTGAAGCTTTCTTT; CDR3: CASSPPGQGGFTEAFF
D: TRBD1; J: TRBJ2-5; V: TRBV29-1; DNA: TGCAGCGTGGACACCGGGACAGGGAGCGAGACCCAGTACTTC; CDR3: CSVDTGTGSETQYF
D: TRBD1; J: TRBJ2-4; V: TRBV5-1; DNA: TGCGCCAGCAGCTTGTCTGGGACAGAAGAAAACATTCAGTACTTC; CDR3: CASSLSGTEENIQYF
D: .; J: TRBJ2-5; V: TRBV19; DNA: TGTGCCAGTAGTTACCGAGACATACTGGGAGAGACCCAGTACTTC; CDR3: CASSYRDILGETQYF
D: TRBD2; J: TRBJ2-1; V: TRBV7-6; DNA: TGTGCCAGCAGCTTAGCGCAGGCGGGAGCAGCAAATGAGCAGTTCTTC; CDR3: CASSLAQAGAANEQFF
D: .; J: TRBJ1-5; V: TRBV25-1; DNA: TGTGCCAGCAGTGAAGAGGGGGGGGCGCAGGGCTTAAAGCCCCAGCATTTT; CDR3: CASSEEGGAQGLKPQHF
D: .; J: TRBJ2-7; V: TRBV21-1; DNA: TGTGCCAGCAGCAAAGTAATCAGCGGAGGACTAGCGGGAGACTACGAGCAGTACTTC; CDR3: CASSKVISGGLAGDYEQYF
D: .; J: TRBJ2-7; V: TRBV20-1; DNA: TGCAGTGGCCACGTAGACTACGAGCAGTACTTC; CDR3: CSGHVDYEQYF
D: TRBD2; J: TRBJ2-1; V: TRBV6-5; DNA: TGTGCCAGCAGTTACAGCGGGAGGGCCGTCAATGAGCAGTTCTTC; CDR3: CASSYSGRAVNEQFF
D: TRBD2; J: TRBJ2-3; V: TRBV25-1; DNA: TGTGCCAGCACTAACGGGGGGAGTGTGCGTTCAGATACGCAGTATTTT; CDR3: CASTNGGSVRSDTQYF
D: TRBD1; J: TRBJ1-1; V: TRBV9; DNA: TGTGCCGGAATAACGGGACAGGACACTGAAGCTTTCTTT; CDR3: CAGITGQDTEAFF
D: .; J: TRBJ1-1; V: TRBV2; DNA: TGTGCCAGCGCATACCGCGGAGGGGACGTCGGCGCCACTCAGAGGTTCATGAACACTGAAGCTTTCTTT; CDR3: CASAYRGGDVGATQRFMNTEAFF
D: .; J: TRBJ2-3; V: TRBV7-9; DNA: TGTGCCAGCAGCTTAGCTTCCGGGGAGTGGACAGATACGCAGTATTTT; CDR3: CASSLASGEWTDTQYF
D: .; J: TRBJ1-1; V: TRBV9; DNA: TGTGCCAGCAGCGTAGGAGGGGACACCTTCACTGAAGCTTTCTTT; CDR3: CASSVGGDTFTEAFF
D: TRBD1; J: TRBJ2-5; V: TRBV5-4; DNA: TGTGCCAGCAGCACAGGGACAGGGAAAGAGACCCAGTACTTC; CDR3: CASSTGTGKETQYF
D: .; J: TRBJ1-1; V: TRBV4-3; DNA: TGCGCCAGCAGCCGAACAAGGGGTGAGATGAACACTGAAGCTTTCTTT; CDR3: CASSRTRGEMNTEAFF